This T cell receptor (beta chain) was recorded in a study of Ad26.COV2.S vaccination and SARS-CoV-2 variants. At the level of the study: The authors gave Ad26.COV2.S intramuscularly, either once or twice 56 days apart.

The assay was immunoSEQ multiplex PCR, and TCRdb's table has in-frame clones only and misses some. Of hundreds of thousands of clones in the sample, around 89% are singletons; the top ten hold just under 5%. The treatment: about 20 received Ad26.COV2.S at low or high dose, single or two shots; a few received placebo; per-sample allocation not given. All samples were drawn on day 63, counting from the first vaccine or placebo injection. Germline V CDR1 and CDR2: LNHDA, SQIVND (reference sequence). This CDR3 has 16 residues. The V segment lost 3 bases and the J segment 0 bases; nucleotides outside the gene matches: 5.

The clonotype originates from a person between 18 and 60 years old who received the Ad26.COV2.S COVID-19 vaccine or a placebo. This chain joins TRBV19 and TRBJ2-1; TRBD1 matches at 7 bases. Sequencing used peripheral blood, obtained in a trial of Ad26.COV2.S vaccine versus placebo. Here the CDR3 reads CASSIKGQSSYNEQFF. DNA for the CDR3: TGTGCCAGTAGTATTAAGGGACAGAGCTCCTACAATGAGCAGTTCTTC.